The 6 T cell receptor beta chains presented below share a single source sample, sequenced in a study of T cell repertoires in cytomegalovirus infection. In TCRdb, the reads were re-called with MiXCR into one record per CDR3 protein. The table includes some 220,000 distinct CDR3 sequences, roughly 6.5% detected once. Sequenced: PBMCs. Every receptor here comes from a human donor in good health (CMV status not recorded). Some clones in this sample may be carry-over from other donors' samples.

The sample holds many counts of this clonotype. The rearrangement uses TRBV5-1 and TRBJ2-5; tentative D call: TRBD2 (6 bases). The V and J ends lost 4 bases and 4 bases respectively, with 23 bases between them. Germline V gives CDR1 SGHRS, CDR2 YFSETQ. This CDR3 spans 17 amino acids. The CDR3 reads CASSPRSPAVEGETQYF. For the CDR3, the DNA is TGCGCCAGCAGCCCACGCAGTCCAGCGGTGGAGGGAGAGACCCAGTACTTC.

This clonotype was detected ten times or more. V usage is TRBV20-1 and J usage is TRBJ1-2, with 8 bases aligning to TRBD1. CDR3 size: 12 residues. Germline V gene data show CDR1 as DFQATT and CDR2 as SNEGSKA (reference sequence). Unmatched junction bases numbered 7, after V lost 5 bases and J lost 8 bases. DNA for the CDR3: TGCAGTGCTTCTGGACAGGGCCCAGGCTACACCTTC. It is translated as CSASGQGPGYTF.

The J gene is TRBJ1-2, the V gene TRBV2; D is uncertain. The CDR3 is 16 residues long. The V gene lost 7 bases and the J gene lost 3 bases, with 21 bases spanning the gap. The germline V gene encodes CDR1 SNHLY and CDR2 FYNNEI. The CDR3 DNA follows: TGTGCCAGCACTGAGGAGGAGAAAGCACTTTACTATGGCTACACCTTC. Residues: CASTEEEKALYYGYTF.

This clonotype was observed many times. The chain joins TRBV5-6 to TRBJ2-1; TRBD2 might be the D (7 bases). Trimming took 0 bases from V and 4 from J, leaving 20 bases between them. Germline CDR1 reads SGHDT; CDR2 reads YYEEEE. The CDR3 contains 18 residues. The CDR3 DNA reads as TGTGCCAGCAGCTTGGTAAGAGGGGGGGCTCCTTCATACAATGAGCAGTTCTTC. Its protein is CASSLVRGGAPSYNEQFF.

This clonotype was observed many times. The chain carries TRBV30 and TRBJ2-7; 8 nucleotides line up with TRBD1. CDR1 is GTSNPN and CDR2 is SVGIG in the germline V gene (reference sequence). J was trimmed by 3 bases and V by 1 base; bases with no gene match: 5. This CDR3 contains 14 residues. The CDR3 reads CAWSGSGGFYEQYF. Here the CDR3 DNA reads TGTGCCTGGAGTGGATCAGGGGGCTTCTACGAGCAGTACTTC.

There are many counts of this clonotype. The chain combines TRBV7-2 with TRBJ1-1, with D possibly TRBD1 on 6 matching bases. The CDR3 has 15 residues. Trimming pared 5 bases from V and 1 base from J, leaving 14 bases between. Germline CDR1 reads SGHTA; CDR2 reads FQGNSA. The CDR3 DNA sequence: TGTGCCAGCAGCAGCCTCGGGACACGGAACACTGAAGCTTTCTTT. The encoded protein is CASSSLGTRNTEAFF. Variable domain in full (rest from reference TRBV7-2 and TRBJ1-1): GAGVSQSPSNKVTEKGKDVELRCDPISGHTALYWYRQSLGQGLEFLIYFQGNSAPDKSGLPSDRFSAERTGGSVSTLTIQRTQQEDSAVYLCASSSLGTRNTEAFFGQGTRLTVV.